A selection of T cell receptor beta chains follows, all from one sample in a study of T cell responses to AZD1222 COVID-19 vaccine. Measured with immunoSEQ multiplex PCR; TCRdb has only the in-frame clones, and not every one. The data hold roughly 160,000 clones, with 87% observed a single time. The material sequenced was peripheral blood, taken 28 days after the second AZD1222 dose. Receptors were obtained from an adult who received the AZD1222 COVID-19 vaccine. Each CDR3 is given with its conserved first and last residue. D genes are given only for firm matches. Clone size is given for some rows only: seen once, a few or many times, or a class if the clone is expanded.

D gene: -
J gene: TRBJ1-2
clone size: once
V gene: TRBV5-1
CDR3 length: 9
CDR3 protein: CASPRGYTF
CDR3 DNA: TGCGCCAGCCCCCGGGGCTACACCTTC

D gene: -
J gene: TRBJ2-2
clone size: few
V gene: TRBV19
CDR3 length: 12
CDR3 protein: CASSQYTGELFF
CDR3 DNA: TGTGCCAGTAGTCAATATACCGGGGAGCTGTTTTTT

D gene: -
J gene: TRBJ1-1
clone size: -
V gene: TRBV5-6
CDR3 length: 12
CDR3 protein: CASSLFDRKAFF
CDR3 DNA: TGTGCCAGCAGCTTGTTCGATCGCAAAGCTTTCTTT

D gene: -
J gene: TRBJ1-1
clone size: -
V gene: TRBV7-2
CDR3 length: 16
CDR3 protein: CASSLVRGGLNTEAFF
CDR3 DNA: TGTGCCAGCAGCTTAGTGCGGGGGGGATTGAACACTGAAGCTTTCTTT

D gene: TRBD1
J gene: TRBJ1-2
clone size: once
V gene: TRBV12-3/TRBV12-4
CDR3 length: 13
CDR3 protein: CASSRDSGYGYTF
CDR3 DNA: TGTGCCAGCAGTCGGGACAGTGGGTATGGCTACACCTTC

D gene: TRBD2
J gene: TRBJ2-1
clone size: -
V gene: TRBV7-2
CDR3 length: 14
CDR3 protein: CASRIAGNWGEQFF
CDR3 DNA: TGTGCCAGCAGGATAGCGGGAAATTGGGGTGAGCAGTTCTTC

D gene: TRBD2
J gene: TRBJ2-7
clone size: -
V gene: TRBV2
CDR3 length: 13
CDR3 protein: CASTGLAGNEQYF
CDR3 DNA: TGTGCCAGCACGGGACTAGCGGGGAACGAGCAGTACTTC

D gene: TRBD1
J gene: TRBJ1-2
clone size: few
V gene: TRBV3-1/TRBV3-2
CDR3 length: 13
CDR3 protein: CASSPRQGYGYTF
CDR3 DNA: TGTGCCAGCAGCCCCCGACAGGGCTATGGCTACACCTTC

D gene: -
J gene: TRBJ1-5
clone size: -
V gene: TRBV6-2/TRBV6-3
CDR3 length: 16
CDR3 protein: CASSYMDRDDNQPQHF
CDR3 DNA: TGTGCCAGCAGTTACATGGACAGAGATGACAATCAGCCCCAGCATTTT

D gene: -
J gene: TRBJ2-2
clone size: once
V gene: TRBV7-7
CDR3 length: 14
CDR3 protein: CASSLGGGSGELFF
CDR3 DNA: TGTGCCAGCAGCTTAGGAGGAGGGTCCGGGGAGCTGTTTTTT

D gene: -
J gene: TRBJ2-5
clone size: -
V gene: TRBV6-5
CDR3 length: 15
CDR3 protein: CASSRTQGLGKTQYF
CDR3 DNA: TGTGCCAGCAGTAGAACACAGGGCCTTGGAAAGACCCAGTACTTC

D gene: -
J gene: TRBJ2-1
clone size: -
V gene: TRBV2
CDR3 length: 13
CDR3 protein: CASSEWERGEQFF
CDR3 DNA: TGTGCCAGCAGTGAATGGGAGAGGGGTGAGCAGTTCTTC

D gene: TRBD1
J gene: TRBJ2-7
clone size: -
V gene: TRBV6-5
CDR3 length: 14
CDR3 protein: CASSRGTGSYEQYF
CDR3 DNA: TGTGCCAGCAGCAGGGGGACAGGGAGCTACGAGCAGTACTTC

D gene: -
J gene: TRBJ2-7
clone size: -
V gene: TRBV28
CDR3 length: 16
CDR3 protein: CASSTTERTAIVGQYF
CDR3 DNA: TGTGCCAGCAGTACGACGGAACGGACAGCAATAGTCGGGCAGTACTTC

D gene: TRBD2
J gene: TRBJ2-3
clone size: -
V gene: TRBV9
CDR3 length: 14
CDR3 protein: CASSSGTDKDTQYF
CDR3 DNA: TGTGCCAGCAGTAGCGGGACGGACAAAGATACGCAGTATTTT

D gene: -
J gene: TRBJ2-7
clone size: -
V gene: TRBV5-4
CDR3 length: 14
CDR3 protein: CASSLEAAGYEQYF
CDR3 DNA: TGTGCCAGCAGCTTGGAGGCAGCTGGCTACGAGCAGTACTTC

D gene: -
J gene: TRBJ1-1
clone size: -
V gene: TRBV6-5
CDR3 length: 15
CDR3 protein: CASSFLRTMNTEAFF
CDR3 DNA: TGTGCCAGCTCCTTTCTACGGACGATGAACACTGAAGCTTTCTTT

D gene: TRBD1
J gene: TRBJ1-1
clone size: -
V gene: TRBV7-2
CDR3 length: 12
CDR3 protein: CASSPDRVRAFF
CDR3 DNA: TGTGCCAGCAGCCCGGACAGGGTACGAGCTTTCTTT

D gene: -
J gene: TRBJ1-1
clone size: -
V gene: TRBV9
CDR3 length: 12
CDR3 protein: CASSVGPTEAFF
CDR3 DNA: TGTGCCAGCAGCGTAGGCCCGACTGAAGCTTTCTTT

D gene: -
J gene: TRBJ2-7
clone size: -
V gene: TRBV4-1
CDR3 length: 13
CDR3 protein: CASSRGRGYEQYF
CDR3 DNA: TGCGCCAGCAGCCGAGGGAGAGGCTACGAGCAGTACTTC

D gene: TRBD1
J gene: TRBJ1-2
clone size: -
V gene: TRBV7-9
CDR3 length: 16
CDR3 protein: CASSSIRQGEGYGYTF
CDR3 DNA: TGTGCCAGCAGCTCGATAAGACAGGGCGAAGGCTATGGCTACACCTTC

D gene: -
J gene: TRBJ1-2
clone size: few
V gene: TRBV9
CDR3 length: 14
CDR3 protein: CASSVEAGNYGYTF
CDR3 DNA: TGTGCCAGCAGCGTAGAGGCAGGGAACTATGGCTACACCTTC

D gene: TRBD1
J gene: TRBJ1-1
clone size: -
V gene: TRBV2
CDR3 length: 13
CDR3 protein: CASRPTGYAEAFF
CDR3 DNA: TGTGCCAGCAGGCCGACAGGGTACGCTGAAGCTTTCTTT

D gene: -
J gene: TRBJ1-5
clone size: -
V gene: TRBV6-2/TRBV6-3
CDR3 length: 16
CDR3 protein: CASSPPWGWKNQPQHF
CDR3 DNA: TGTGCCAGCAGTCCGCCGTGGGGGTGGAAAAATCAGCCCCAGCATTTT

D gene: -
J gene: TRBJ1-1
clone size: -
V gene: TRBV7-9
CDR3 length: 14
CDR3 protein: CASSLVAVNTEAFF
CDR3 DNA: TGTGCCAGCAGCTTAGTGGCAGTGAACACTGAAGCTTTCTTT

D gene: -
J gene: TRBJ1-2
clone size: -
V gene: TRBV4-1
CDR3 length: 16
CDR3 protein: CASSQPSTRFNYGYTF
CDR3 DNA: TGCGCCAGCAGCCAACCTTCTACCCGCTTTAACTATGGCTACACCTTC

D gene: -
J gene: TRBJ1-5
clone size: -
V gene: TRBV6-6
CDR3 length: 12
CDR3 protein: CASSLQGQPQHF
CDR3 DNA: TGTGCCAGCAGCCTTCAAGGCCAGCCCCAGCATTTT

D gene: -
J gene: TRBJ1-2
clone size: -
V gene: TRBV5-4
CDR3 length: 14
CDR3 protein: CASSRLEGNYGYTF
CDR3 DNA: TGTGCCAGCAGCCGACTTGAGGGTAACTATGGCTACACCTTC

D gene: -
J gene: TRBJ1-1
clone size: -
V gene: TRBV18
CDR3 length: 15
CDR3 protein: CASSPPARVNTEAFF
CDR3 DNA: TGTGCCAGCTCACCACCGGCCAGAGTGAACACTGAAGCTTTCTTT

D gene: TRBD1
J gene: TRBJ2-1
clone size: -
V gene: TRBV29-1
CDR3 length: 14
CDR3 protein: CSVADRATSDEQFF
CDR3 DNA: TGCAGCGTGGCGGACAGGGCCACTTCGGATGAGCAGTTCTTC

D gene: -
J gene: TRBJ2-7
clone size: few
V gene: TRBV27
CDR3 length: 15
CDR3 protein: CASRDPEGSSYEQYF
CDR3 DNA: TGTGCCAGCAGAGACCCGGAAGGGAGCTCCTACGAGCAGTACTTC

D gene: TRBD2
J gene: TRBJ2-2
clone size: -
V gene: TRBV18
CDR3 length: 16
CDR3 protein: CASSPYSGGSTGELFF
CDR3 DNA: TGTGCCAGCTCACCCTATAGCGGGGGTTCAACCGGGGAGCTGTTTTTT

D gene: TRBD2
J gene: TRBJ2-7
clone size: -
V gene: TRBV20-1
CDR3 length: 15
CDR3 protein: CSASLSWGGIYEQYF
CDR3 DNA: TGCAGTGCAAGTTTAAGTTGGGGGGGGATCTACGAGCAGTACTTC

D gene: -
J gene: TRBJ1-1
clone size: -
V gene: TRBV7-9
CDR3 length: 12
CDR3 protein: CASSLGPNEAFF
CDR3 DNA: TGTGCCAGCAGCTTAGGACCAAATGAAGCTTTCTTT

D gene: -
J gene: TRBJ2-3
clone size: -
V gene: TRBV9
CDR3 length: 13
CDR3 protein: CASSVGPTDTQYF
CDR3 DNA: TGTGCCAGCAGCGTAGGTCCTACAGATACGCAGTATTTT

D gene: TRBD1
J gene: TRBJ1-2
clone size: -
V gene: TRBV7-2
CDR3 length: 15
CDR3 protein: CASTEQTGTGNGYTF
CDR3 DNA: TGTGCCAGCACCGAGCAGACCGGGACAGGGAATGGCTACACCTTC

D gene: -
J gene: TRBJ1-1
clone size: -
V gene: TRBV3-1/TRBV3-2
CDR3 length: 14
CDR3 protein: CASSPAGGNTEAFF
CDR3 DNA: TGTGCCAGCAGCCCAGCGGGCGGCAACACTGAAGCTTTCTTT

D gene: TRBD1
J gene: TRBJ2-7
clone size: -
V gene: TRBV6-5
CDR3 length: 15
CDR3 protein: CASSYGQGITYEQYF
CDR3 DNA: TGTGCCAGCAGTTACGGACAGGGGATAACCTACGAGCAGTACTTC

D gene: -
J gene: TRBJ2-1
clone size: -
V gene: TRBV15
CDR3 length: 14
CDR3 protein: CATSRDKGAREQFF
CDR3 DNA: TGTGCCACCAGCAGAGATAAGGGAGCTCGGGAACAGTTCTTC

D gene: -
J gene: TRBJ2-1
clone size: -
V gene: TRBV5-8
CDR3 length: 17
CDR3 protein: CASTNPGRQTTYNEQFF
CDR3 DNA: TGTGCCAGCACCAACCCGGGACGGCAAACTACCTACAATGAGCAGTTCTTC

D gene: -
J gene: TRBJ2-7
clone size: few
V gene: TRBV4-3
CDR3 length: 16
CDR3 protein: CASSQDWGGGLGEQYF
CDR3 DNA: TGCGCCAGCAGCCAAGATTGGGGGGGCGGATTGGGCGAGCAGTACTTC

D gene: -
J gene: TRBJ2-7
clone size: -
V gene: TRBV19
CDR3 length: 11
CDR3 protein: CASSSHYEQYF
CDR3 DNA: TGTGCCAGTAGTTCACACTACGAGCAGTACTTC

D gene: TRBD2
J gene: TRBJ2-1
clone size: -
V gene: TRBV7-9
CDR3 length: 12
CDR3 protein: CASSSSGGEQFF
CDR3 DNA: TGTGCCAGCAGCTCTAGCGGGGGTGAGCAGTTCTTC

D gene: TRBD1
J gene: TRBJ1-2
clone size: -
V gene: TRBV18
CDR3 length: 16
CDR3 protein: CASSPPQGANRYGYTF
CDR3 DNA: TGTGCCAGCTCACCACCACAGGGGGCAAATAGGTATGGCTACACCTTC

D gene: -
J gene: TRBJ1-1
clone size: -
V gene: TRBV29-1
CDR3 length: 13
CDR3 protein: CSADSTGLGEAFF
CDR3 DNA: TGCAGCGCCGACAGCACAGGGCTGGGTGAAGCTTTCTTT

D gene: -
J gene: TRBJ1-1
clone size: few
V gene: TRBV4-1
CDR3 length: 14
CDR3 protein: CASRAVSGNTEAFF
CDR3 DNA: TGCGCCAGCCGAGCCGTCTCAGGGAACACTGAGGCTTTCTTT

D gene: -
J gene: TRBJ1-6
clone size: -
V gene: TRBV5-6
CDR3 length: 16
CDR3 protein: CASSLGRDPYNSPLHF
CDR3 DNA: TGTGCCAGCAGCTTGGGTAGGGACCCCTATAATTCACCCCTCCACTTT

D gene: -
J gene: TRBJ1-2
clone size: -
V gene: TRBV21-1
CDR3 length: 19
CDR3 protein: CASSKGQFPGTGGSNGYTF
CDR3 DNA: TGTGCCAGCAGCAAAGGGCAATTTCCCGGGACAGGGGGCTCGAATGGCTACACCTTC

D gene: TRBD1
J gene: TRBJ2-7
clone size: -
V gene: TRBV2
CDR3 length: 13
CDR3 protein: CASIQTGIYEQYF
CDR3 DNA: TGTGCCAGCATCCAGACAGGGATCTACGAGCAGTACTTC

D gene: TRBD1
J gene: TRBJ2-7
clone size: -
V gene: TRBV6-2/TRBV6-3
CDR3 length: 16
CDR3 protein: CASSTTGGPRTYEQYF
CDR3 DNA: TGTGCCAGCAGTACAACAGGGGGACCCCGAACCTACGAGCAGTACTTC

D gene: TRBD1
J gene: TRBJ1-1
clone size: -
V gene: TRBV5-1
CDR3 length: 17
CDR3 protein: CASSLTPRDRVDTEAFF
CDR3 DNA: TGCGCCAGCAGCTTGACCCCTCGGGACAGGGTGGACACTGAAGCTTTCTTT

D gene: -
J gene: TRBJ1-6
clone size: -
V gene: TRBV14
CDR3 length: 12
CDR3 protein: CASSLGGSPLHF
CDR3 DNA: TGTGCCAGCAGCTTAGGAGGTTCACCCCTCCACTTT

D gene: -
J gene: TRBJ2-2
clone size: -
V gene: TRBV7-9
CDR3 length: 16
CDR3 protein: CASSPPGGMYTGELFF
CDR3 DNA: TGTGCCAGCAGCCCCCCAGGGGGGATGTACACCGGGGAGCTGTTTTTT

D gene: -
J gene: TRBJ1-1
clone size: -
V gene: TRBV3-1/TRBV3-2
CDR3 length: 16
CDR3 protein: CASSQDPTVLNTEAFF
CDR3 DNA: TGTGCCAGCAGCCAAGATCCGACGGTCTTGAACACTGAAGCTTTCTTT